These T cell receptor beta chains were read from a single sample in a study of breast tumors, draining lymph nodes, adjacent tissues. MiXCR was run by TCRdb on the multiplex PCR reads, yielding one entry per CDR3 protein. The sample has around 250,000 distinct CDR3 sequences, under 40% seen once; the top ten hold approximately 3.5%. Sequencing used axillary lymph node tissue. The receptors shown here come from a female donor with breast cancer. Some clones in this sample may be carry-over from other donors' samples. Both conserved end residues are part of each CDR3. D genes are given only for firm matches. A clone size is listed for some rows: how often the clone was seen (once, few, many), or a class if it is expanded.

>TRBJ2-7|.|many|16|TRBV5-1
CASSGRQTAGLYEQYF
TGCGCCAGCAGCGGGAGACAGACCGCTGGCCTCTACGAGCAGTACTTC
>TRBJ1-4|.|.|14|TRBV2
CASKLVATNEKLFF
TGTGCCAGCAAATTAGTTGCAACTAATGAAAAACTGTTTTTT
>TRBJ2-1|TRBD1|.|15|TRBV6-5
CASSNRGVGYNEQFF
TGTGCCAGCAGCAACAGGGGGGTAGGGTACAATGAGCAGTTCTTC
>TRBJ1-4|.|.|13|TRBV18
CASPPPGDEKLFF
TGTGCCAGCCCACCACCAGGGGACGAAAAACTGTTTTTT
>TRBJ2-6|.|many|15|TRBV5-1
CASSLEGSGANVLTF
TGCGCCAGCAGCTTGGAGGGCAGCGGGGCCAACGTCCTGACTTTC
>TRBJ1-5|TRBD1|once|17|TRBV2
CASRGQGQSYSNQPQHF
TGTGCCAGCAGGGGACAGGGGCAATCTTATAGCAATCAGCCCCAGCATTTT
>TRBJ2-3|.|many|12|TRBV12-3/TRBV12-4
CASSLTSDTQYF
TGTGCCAGCAGTTTAACATCAGATACGCAGTATTTT
>TRBJ2-1|.|many|15|TRBV7-8
CASSPPGRRDNEQFF
TGTGCCAGCAGTCCCCCAGGGCGTCGAGACAATGAGCAGTTCTTC
>TRBJ2-5|.|.|14|TRBV20-1
CSARDAGRWATQYF
TGCAGTGCTAGAGATGCGGGGCGATGGGCGACCCAGTACTTC
>TRBJ2-2|.|many|11|TRBV20-1
CSATGTGELFF
TGCAGTGCTACAGGAACCGGGGAGCTGTTTTTT
>TRBJ2-1|TRBD2|.|14|TRBV29-1
CSLGLAGGYNEQFF
TGCAGCTTGGGACTAGCGGGGGGTTACAATGAGCAGTTCTTC
>TRBJ1-5|.|.|14|TRBV10-3
CAIRNQVWWQPQHF
TGTGCCATCAGGAATCAGGTTTGGTGGCAGCCCCAGCATTTT
>TRBJ1-2|.|.|12|TRBV7-2
CASSPSWGGYTF
TGTGCCAGCAGCCCTAGCTGGGGAGGCTACACCTTC
>TRBJ1-1|.|few|13|TRBV12-3/TRBV12-4
CASSRKVNTEAFF
TGTGCCAGCAGTCGGAAGGTGAACACTGAAGCTTTCTTT
>TRBJ2-5|.|.|15|TRBV9
CASSSTAGAGETQYF
TGTGCCAGCAGCTCAACGGCAGGGGCCGGGGAGACCCAGTACTTC
>TRBJ2-1|TRBD1|.|12|TRBV28
CASTQGASEQFF
TGTGCCAGCACACAGGGGGCCAGTGAGCAGTTCTTC
>TRBJ2-3|TRBD2|many|19|TRBV9
CASSATLAGLMTSTDTQYF
TGTGCCAGCAGCGCTACCTTAGCGGGACTAATGACTAGCACAGATACGCAGTATTTT
>TRBJ1-2|TRBD1|many|14|TRBV5-1
CASSPRQGHDGYTF
TGCGCCAGCAGCCCACGACAGGGGCATGATGGCTACACCTTC
>TRBJ1-3|.|.|13|TRBV7-9
CASPEGLGNTIYF
TGTGCCAGCCCCGAGGGACTTGGAAACACCATATATTTT
>TRBJ2-1|.|.|16|TRBV11-2
CASSLDPAASSREQFF
TGTGCCAGCAGCTTAGATCCGGCGGCCTCTTCGCGTGAGCAGTTCTTC
>TRBJ2-1|TRBD2|.|14|TRBV25-1
CARWTSGSYNEQFF
TGTGCCAGATGGACTAGCGGGAGCTACAATGAGCAGTTCTTC
>TRBJ2-5|TRBD2|many|14|TRBV6-5
CASRVAGGPETQYF
TGTGCCAGCAGGGTAGCGGGGGGGCCGGAGACCCAGTACTTC
>TRBJ1-2|.|.|12|TRBV29-1
CSVGGLEGGYTF
TGCAGCGTTGGAGGGCTTGAGGGGGGCTACACCTTC
>TRBJ1-2|TRBD1|.|15|TRBV19
CATSAWGQGYYGYTF
TGTGCCACCAGTGCCTGGGGACAGGGATACTATGGCTACACCTTC
>TRBJ1-5|.|.|14|TRBV5-1
CASSFTGGNPPQHF
TGCGCCAGCAGCTTTACGGGGGGGAATCCACCCCAGCATTTT
>TRBJ2-5|TRBD2|.|15|TRBV25-1
CASSWRESVQETQYF
TGTGCCAGCAGCTGGCGGGAGAGCGTCCAAGAGACCCAGTACTTC
>TRBJ2-2|TRBD2|many|18|TRBV7-2
CASSLVYSGSANTGELFF
TGTGCCAGCAGCCTGGTGTATAGCGGGAGCGCGAACACCGGGGAGCTGTTTTTT
>TRBJ2-5|.|.|14|TRBV14
CASSQGGRGEAQYF
TGTGCCAGCAGCCAAGGTGGTAGGGGAGAGGCCCAGTACTTC
>TRBJ2-7|TRBD2|many|13|TRBV5-5
CASSSGTSNEQYF
TGTGCCAGCAGTTCCGGGACTAGCAACGAGCAGTACTTC
>TRBJ1-4|TRBD1|.|16|TRBV5-1
CASSLATGVSGEKLFF
TGCGCCAGCAGCTTGGCGACAGGGGTGTCGGGTGAAAAACTGTTTTTT
>TRBJ1-2|.|many|15|TRBV20-1
CSARVPRGRDYGYTF
TGCAGTGCTAGAGTACCCCGGGGGAGAGATTATGGCTACACCTTC
>TRBJ2-5|.|many|12|TRBV7-2
CASSYSQETQYF
TGTGCCAGCAGTTACAGTCAAGAGACCCAGTACTTC
>TRBJ2-3|.|many|12|TRBV7-9
CASSLSRDTQYF
TGTGCCAGCAGCTTGAGTCGGGATACGCAGTATTTT
>TRBJ2-7|TRBD1|many|14|TRBV7-6
CASSSRQGAYEQYF
TGTGCCAGCAGCTCCCGACAGGGAGCCTACGAGCAGTACTTC
>TRBJ1-3|.|many|14|TRBV15
CATSSGGVGNTIYF
TGTGCCACCTCATCTGGGGGGGTTGGAAACACCATATATTTT
>TRBJ1-2|TRBD1|.|15|TRBV15
CATSRDRQGEYGYTF
TGTGCCACCAGCAGAGATCGGCAGGGGGAATATGGCTACACCTTC
>TRBJ2-3|.|.|16|TRBV7-2
CASSLPPQGNTDTQYF
TGTGCCAGCAGCTTACCACCCCAGGGGAACACAGATACGCAGTATTTT
>TRBJ2-3|.|many|13|TRBV7-9
CASSLAQTDTQYF
TGTGCCAGCAGCTTAGCACAGACCGATACGCAGTATTTT
>TRBJ1-5|TRBD1|.|16|TRBV16
CASSPPGQVLGQPQHF
TGTGCCAGCAGCCCGCCGGGACAGGTTTTAGGTCAGCCCCAGCATTTT
>TRBJ2-7|TRBD2|many|16|TRBV7-8
CASSPPREAGAYEQYF
TGTGCCAGCAGCCCCCCCAGGGAAGCGGGAGCCTACGAGCAGTACTTC